This T cell receptor beta chain was recovered during a study of shared clonotypes between healthy human individuals. General study points: In contrast to clonotypes shared by all four donors, non-shared clonotypes had lower generation probabilities.

Method: immunoSEQ multiplex PCR; TCRdb's copy keeps in-frame clones and lacks some. The sample gives roughly 1,500,000 clones, under 99% of which show up once; roughly 0.42% is in the top ten. In this sample, this clone turned up once. Its antigen is as yet unknown. This CDR3 contains 20 residues. Per germline, CDR1 LNHDA and CDR2 SQIVND (reference sequence). J lost 4 bases, V lost 2 bases, and 13 bases had no gene match. The source is a man under 40 in good health. Sequencing used naive CD4+ T cells sorted from blood. Sample subset: CD45RA+ positively selected. The chain joins TRBV19 to TRBJ2-2; TRBD2 agrees at 13 bases. Here the CDR3 reads CASSILVRLAGGSSTGELFF. CDR3 in DNA: TGTGCCAGTAGTATACTGGTTCGACTAGCGGGAGGATCGTCCACCGGGGAGCTGTTTTTT.